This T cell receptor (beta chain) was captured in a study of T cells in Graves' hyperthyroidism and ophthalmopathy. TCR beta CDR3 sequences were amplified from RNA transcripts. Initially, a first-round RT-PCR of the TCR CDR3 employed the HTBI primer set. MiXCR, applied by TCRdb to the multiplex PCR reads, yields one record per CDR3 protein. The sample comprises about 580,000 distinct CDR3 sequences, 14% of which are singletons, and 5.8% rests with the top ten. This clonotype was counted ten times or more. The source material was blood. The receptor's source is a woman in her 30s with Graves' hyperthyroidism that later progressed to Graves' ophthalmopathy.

The CDR3, as DNA: TGCAGCGCCTCGAATGGCTACACCTTC. Protein: CSASNGYTF. The V gene is TRBV29-1, the J gene TRBJ1-2; unclear D gene. Deletions cut 7 bases from V and 6 bases from J, with 6 bases between. CDR1 is SQVTM and CDR2 is ANQGSEA in the germline V gene. CDR3 size: 9 residues.